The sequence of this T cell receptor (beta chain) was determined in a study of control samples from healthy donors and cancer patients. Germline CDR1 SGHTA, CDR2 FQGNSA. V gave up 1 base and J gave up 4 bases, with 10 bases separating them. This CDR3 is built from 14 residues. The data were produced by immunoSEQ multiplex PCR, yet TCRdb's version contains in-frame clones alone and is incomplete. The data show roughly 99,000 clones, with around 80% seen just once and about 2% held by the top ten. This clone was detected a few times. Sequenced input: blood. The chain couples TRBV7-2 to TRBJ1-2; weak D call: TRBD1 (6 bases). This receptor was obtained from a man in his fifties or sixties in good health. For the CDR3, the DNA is TGTGCCAGCAGCTTAGGACAGGCCTTCTATGGCTACACCTTC. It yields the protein CASSLGQAFYGYTF.